The clone carrying this T cell receptor beta chain was detected a few times. Antigen: not known. The sample's treatment: oral pan-JAK inhibitor, 5-10 mg twice daily. V lost 0 bases and J lost 5, with 13 bases in between. Germline values: CDR1 ENHRY, CDR2 SYGVKD. The CDR3 has 15 amino acids. The sample belongs to a study of CD8+ T cells in alopecia areata. Sequencing used cDNA as its template, made by extracting RNA and reverse transcribing it. The protocol was immunoSEQ multiplex PCR, while the TCRdb copy is restricted to in-frame clones and leaves out a portion. The sample shows more than 150,000 clones, about 60% of them seen only once. Overall study results and limits: While tofacitinib was given, many expanded lesional clones persisted in scalp and blood. Because of a solitary nonresponder, the connection of baseline CD8+ expansion to response stays uncertain.

This chain links TRBV10-3 with TRBJ2-5, with a weak D call TRBD1 (6 bases). Specimen: CD8+ T cells sorted from blood, collected at week 24, from a patient treated with tofacitinib. This receptor was identified in a human donor with alopecia areata. The CDR3: CAISESRGFTETQYF. The CDR3, as DNA: TGTGCCATCAGTGAGTCGAGGGGGTTCACGGAGACCCAGTACTTC.